The 8 T cell receptor beta chains reported below all come from one sample, sequenced in a study of T cell repertoires in aging, cancer and after chemotherapy. The template was genomic DNA from peripheral blood, not RNA. TRB rearrangements spanning V, D and J were amplified using mixed TRB-A/B primers. TCRdb passed the multiplex PCR reads through MiXCR, listing each CDR3 protein once. The data show 9,500 to 15,000 distinct CDR3 sequences, approximately 31% seen once. Material for sequencing was blood. These receptors came from a human donor in good health. The donor label of this sample is uncertain.

This clonotype was observed a few times. The chain joins TRBV5-4 to TRBJ2-1; TRBD2 might be the D (6 bases). This CDR3 region has 11 residues. V shed 3 bases and J shed 10 bases, with 8 bases lying between them. The V gene's germline CDR1 is SGHNT and CDR2 YYREEE (reference sequence). Here the CDR3 DNA reads TGTGCCAGCAGCTACCTAGCGGAGCAGTTCTTC. Protein: CASSYLAEQFF.

This clonotype was detected only a few times. The chain joins TRBV6-5 to TRBJ2-7; D unclear. There are 13 residues in the CDR3. Trimming pared 6 bases from V and 0 bases from J, leaving 9 bases between. CDR1 MNHEY and CDR2 SVGAGI come from the germline V gene. The chain's CDR3 is CASRPGSSYEQYF. CDR3 nucleotide sequence: TGTGCCAGCAGACCCGGGTCCTCCTACGAGCAGTACTTC.

A few counts support this clonotype. The chain is built from TRBV5-1 and TRBJ1-6; D not resolved. Trimming stripped 4 bases from V and 10 bases from J, with 9 bases between. CDR1 is SGHRS and CDR2 is YFSETQ in the germline V gene. The CDR3 consists of 12 residues. CDR3 sequence: CASSPDKSPLHF. In nucleotides, the CDR3 is TGCGCCAGCAGCCCCGACAAATCACCCCTCCACTTT.

This clonotype was seen a handful of times. The chain links TRBV6-4 to TRBJ1-3; D may be TRBD1 (5 bases). CDR3 length: 14 amino acids. Germline V gene sequence: CDR1 MRHNA, CDR2 SNTAGT. V was pared by 4 bases and J by 1 base, with 8 bases between. The CDR3 nucleotides are TGTGCCAGCAGTGTCAGGGATTCTGGAAACACCATATATTTT. Its protein product is CASSVRDSGNTIYF.

The rearrangement links TRBV5-6 to TRBJ2-2, with 10 bases that match TRBD1. V gave up 4 bases and J gave up 4 bases; unmatched junction bases: 7. This CDR3 contains 16 residues. The V gene's germline CDR1 is SGHDT and CDR2 YYEEEE. The CDR3 sequence: CASSGTGTGATGELFF. CDR3 nucleotide sequence: TGTGCCAGCAGCGGAACCGGGACAGGGGCCACCGGGGAGCTGTTTTTT. The variable domain in full, completed from reference TRBV5-6 and TRBJ2-2, reads DAGVTQSPTHLIKTRGQQVTLRCSPKSGHDTVSWYQQALGQGPQFIFQYYEEEERQRGNFPDRFSGHQFPNYSSELNVNALLLGDSALYLCASSGTGTGATGELFFGEGSRLTVL.

This clonotype turned up a few times. The chain has TRBV19 and TRBJ1-6, with 7 nucleotides matching TRBD1. The CDR3 is 13 residues long. Germline V gene sequence: CDR1 LNHDA, CDR2 SQIVND (reference sequence). V lost 3 bases, J lost 9 bases, and 2 bases stayed unmatched. The CDR3 reads CASSMGTVSPLHF. DNA of the CDR3: TGTGCCAGTAGTATGGGGACAGTTTCACCCCTCCACTTT.

The chain couples TRBV12-3 or TRBV12-4 to TRBJ2-3; perhaps TRBD2 as D (6 bases). Trimming shortened V by 7 bases and J by 4 bases, and 18 bases separated the two germline ends. The length of the CDR3 is 15 residues. The CDR3 sequence: CASNPTGGMSDTQYF. CDR3 DNA sequence: TGTGCCAGCAACCCAACTGGGGGGATGTCAGATACGCAGTATTTT.

This clonotype was observed a few times. The chain is built from TRBV7-9 and TRBJ1-2; the D is unclear. The germline CDR1 and CDR2 sequences are SEHNR and FQNEAQ (reference sequence). Trimming pared 1 base from V and 6 bases from J, leaving 18 bases between. This CDR3 is built from 16 residues. CDR3 protein: CASSLVRTDPADGYTF. As DNA, the CDR3 is TGTGCCAGCAGCTTAGTCCGGACGGACCCCGCGGATGGCTACACCTTC.